A single T cell receptor (beta chain) is shown here with its context. What it binds is not known. The CDR3 sequence is 11 residues long. Trimming took 3 bases from V and 5 from J, leaving 7 bases between them. Germline V gene data show CDR1 as DFQATT and CDR2 as SNEGSKA (reference sequence). This sample stems from a study of cytomegalovirus exposure and HLA in healthy donors. General study points: Published work reported that the classifier diagnosed cytomegalovirus status with high specificity and sensitivity. The investigators catalogued 164 TCR beta chains as cytomegalovirus-associated. Rarity held for most TCR sequences, but there were some public TCRs that occurred in many donors.

Produced via immunoSEQ multiplex PCR; TCRdb's table is partial and in-frame only. Of 200,000 to 250,000 clones in the sample, more than 75% were seen once. This TCR was recovered from a young man in good health and CMV-seropositive. The sample taken for sequencing was PBMCs. The chain couples TRBV20-1 to TRBJ2-5; no firm D call. CDR3 loop: CSARGKETQYF. The CDR3 coding sequence is TGCAGTGCTAGGGGGAAGGAGACCCAGTACTTC.